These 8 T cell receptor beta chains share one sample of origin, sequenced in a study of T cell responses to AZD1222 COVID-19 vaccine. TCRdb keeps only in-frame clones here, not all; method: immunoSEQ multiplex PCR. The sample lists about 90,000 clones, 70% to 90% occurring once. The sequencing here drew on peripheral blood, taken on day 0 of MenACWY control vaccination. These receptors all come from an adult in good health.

CDR3 bases: TGTGCCAGCAGTTACCTGGACAGTCCAAATCAGCCCCAGCATTTT. Protein product: CASSYLDSPNQPQHF. This chain connects TRBV6-5 to TRBJ1-5, with D maybe TRBD1 (6 bases). The CDR3 runs to 15 residues. The ends were cut back, 2 bases at V and 4 bases at J, with 12 bases in the middle. The germline V gene encodes CDR1 MNHEY and CDR2 SVGAGI.

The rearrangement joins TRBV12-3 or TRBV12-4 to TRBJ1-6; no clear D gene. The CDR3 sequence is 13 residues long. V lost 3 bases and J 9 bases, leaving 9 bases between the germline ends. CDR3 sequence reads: CASSFPPPSPLHF. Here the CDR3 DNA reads TGTGCCAGCAGTTTTCCCCCCCCTTCACCCCTCCACTTT.

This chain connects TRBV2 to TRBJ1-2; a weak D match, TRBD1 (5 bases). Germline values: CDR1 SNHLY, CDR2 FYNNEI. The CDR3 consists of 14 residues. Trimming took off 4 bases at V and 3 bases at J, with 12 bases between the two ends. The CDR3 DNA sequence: TGTGCCAGCAGTGTAGGAGGGGCGCACTATGGCTACACCTTC. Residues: CASSVGGAHYGYTF. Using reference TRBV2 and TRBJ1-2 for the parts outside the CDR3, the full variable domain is EPEVTQTPSHQVTQMGQEVILRCVPISNHLYFYWYRQILGQKVEFLVSFYNNEISEKSEIFDDQFSVERPDGSNFTLKIRSTKLEDSAMYFCASSVGGAHYGYTFGSGTRLTVV.

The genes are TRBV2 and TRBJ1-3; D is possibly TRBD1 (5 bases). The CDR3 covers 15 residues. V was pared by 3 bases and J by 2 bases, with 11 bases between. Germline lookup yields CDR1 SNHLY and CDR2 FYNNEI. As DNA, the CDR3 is TGTGCCAGCAGTGACCCTGGGACGGCTGGAAACACCATATATTTT. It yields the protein CASSDPGTAGNTIYF.

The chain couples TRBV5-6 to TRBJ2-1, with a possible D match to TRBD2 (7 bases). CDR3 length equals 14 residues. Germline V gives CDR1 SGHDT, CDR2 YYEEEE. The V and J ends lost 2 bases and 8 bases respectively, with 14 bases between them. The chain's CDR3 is CASSLGGGAYEQFF. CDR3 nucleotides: TGTGCCAGCAGCTTAGGAGGGGGGGCCTATGAGCAGTTCTTC.

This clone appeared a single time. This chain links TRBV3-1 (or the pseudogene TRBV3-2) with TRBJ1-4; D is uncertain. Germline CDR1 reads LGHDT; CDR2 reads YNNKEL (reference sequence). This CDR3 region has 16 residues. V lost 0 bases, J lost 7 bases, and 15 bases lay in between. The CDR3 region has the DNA TGTGCCAGCAGCCAAGATTTGGGCACTGGTTTTGAAAAACTGTTTTTT. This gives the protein CASSQDLGTGFEKLFF.

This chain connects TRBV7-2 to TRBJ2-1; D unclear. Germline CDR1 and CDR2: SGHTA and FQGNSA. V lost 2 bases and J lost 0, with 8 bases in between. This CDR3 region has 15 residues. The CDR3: CASSLSSSSYNEQFF. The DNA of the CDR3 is TGTGCCAGCAGCTTATCCTCGAGCTCCTACAATGAGCAGTTCTTC.

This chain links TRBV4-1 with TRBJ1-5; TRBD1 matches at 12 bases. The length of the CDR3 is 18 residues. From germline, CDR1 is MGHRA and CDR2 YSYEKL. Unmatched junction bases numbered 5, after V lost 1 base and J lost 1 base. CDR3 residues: CASSQVGGQGASNQPQHF. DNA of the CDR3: TGCGCCAGCAGCCAAGTTGGGGGACAGGGGGCGAGCAATCAGCCCCAGCATTTT.